This is a list of T cell receptor beta chains from one sample in a study of shared clonotypes between healthy human individuals. Assay used: immunoSEQ multiplex PCR; TCRdb lists only in-frame clones, some missing. This repertoire shows about 1.5 million clones, 98% found once; its top ten account for roughly 0.45%. The sequenced material came from naive CD4+ T cells sorted from blood. These receptor sequences come from a man under 40 in good health. Each CDR3 is given without its conserved first and last residue. The order of the fields is J gene, CDR3 length, V gene, CDR3 protein.

>TRBJ2-7|11|TRBV6-5
ASSYPHTGEQY
>TRBJ1-1|11|TRBV6-1
ASSPLRNTEAF
>TRBJ2-1|13|TRBV11-2
ASSQDSLSYNEQF
>TRBJ2-5|13|TRBV27
ASRILGQSRGTQY
>TRBJ2-2|10|TRBV5-4
ASSGGTRELF
>TRBJ2-3|13|TRBV5-4
ASSLGESSTDTQY
>TRBJ2-2|13|TRBV2
ASRRGIRHTGELF
>TRBJ2-5|14|TRBV7-7
ASSPGLAGGQETQY
>TRBJ2-7|13|TRBV28
ASSLTSGPPYEQY
>TRBJ2-7|15|TRBV7-3
ASSLGSLAGGAYEQY
>TRBJ2-1|12|TRBV5-1
ASTGLAGSNEQF
>TRBJ1-5|15|TRBV28
ASSLSSNMKGNQPQH
>TRBJ2-7|12|TRBV18
ASSPLRGTYEQY
>TRBJ2-5|16|TRBV7-2
ASSLGPLGRGRLETQY
>TRBJ2-6|11|TRBV7-9
AFTGAGANVLT
>TRBJ1-4|13|TRBV7-9
ASSLVGEASEKLF
>TRBJ1-3|13|TRBV5-4
ASSSTGQRRNTIY
>TRBJ2-3|11|TRBV7-9
ASSRRQDGTQY
>TRBJ2-5|14|TRBV5-1
ASSLGLAGTGETQY
>TRBJ2-7|13|TRBV9
ASSPDRGDIYEQY
>TRBJ1-1|15|TRBV30
AWSVPRPQSPWTEAF
>TRBJ1-1|12|TRBV7-5
ARSLIQGVTEAF
>TRBJ2-7|13|TRBV18
ASSPRAGQQYEQY
>TRBJ1-2|12|TRBV28
ASSSRDREYGYT
>TRBJ2-7|10|TRBV18
ASSPLGAWQY
>TRBJ1-4|15|TRBV7-9
ASSSPHPGVANEKLF
>TRBJ2-4|11|TRBV5-1
ASSGEWENIQY
>TRBJ1-2|13|TRBV7-9
ASSPRTGPNYGYT
>TRBJ2-7|13|TRBV7-2
ASSFDPSGSREQY
>TRBJ1-1|11|TRBV2
ASIPWLNTEAF
>TRBJ2-7|12|TRBV9
ASSVGTDTYEQY
>TRBJ1-2|12|TRBV6-1
ASSEDFRDYGYT
>TRBJ2-7|11|TRBV14
ASSHGGSSGQY
>TRBJ2-1|13|TRBV7-2
ASSLILGGNHEQF
>TRBJ2-1|11|TRBV5-1
ASSLVTDNEQF
>TRBJ2-7|11|TRBV27
ASSYRDSYEQY
>TRBJ2-2|13|TRBV19
ASSIGWDPTGELF
>TRBJ2-5|16|TRBV5-5
ASSLASPPRDTKETQY
>TRBJ2-1|14|TRBV13
ASSLAMERLSAEQF
>TRBJ2-5|12|TRBV7-9
ASSNLRDAPPQY
>TRBJ1-2|12|TRBV28
ASSFPGGRYGYT
>TRBJ2-3|12|TRBV9
ASSVADVTDTQY
>TRBJ2-2|19|TRBV6-1
ASSEALRVFGFSTRTGELF
>TRBJ2-2|14|TRBV18
ASSPSVATNTGELF
>TRBJ2-7|12|TRBV11-2
ASSRTAPWDEQY
>TRBJ2-1|13|TRBV9
ASSALMGLDNEQF
>TRBJ1-2|12|TRBV10-3
AISDRDRHYGYT
>TRBJ1-2|13|TRBV7-2
ASSLDLYDRGGYT
>TRBJ2-2|16|TRBV7-2
ASSLPLGQGRTAGELF